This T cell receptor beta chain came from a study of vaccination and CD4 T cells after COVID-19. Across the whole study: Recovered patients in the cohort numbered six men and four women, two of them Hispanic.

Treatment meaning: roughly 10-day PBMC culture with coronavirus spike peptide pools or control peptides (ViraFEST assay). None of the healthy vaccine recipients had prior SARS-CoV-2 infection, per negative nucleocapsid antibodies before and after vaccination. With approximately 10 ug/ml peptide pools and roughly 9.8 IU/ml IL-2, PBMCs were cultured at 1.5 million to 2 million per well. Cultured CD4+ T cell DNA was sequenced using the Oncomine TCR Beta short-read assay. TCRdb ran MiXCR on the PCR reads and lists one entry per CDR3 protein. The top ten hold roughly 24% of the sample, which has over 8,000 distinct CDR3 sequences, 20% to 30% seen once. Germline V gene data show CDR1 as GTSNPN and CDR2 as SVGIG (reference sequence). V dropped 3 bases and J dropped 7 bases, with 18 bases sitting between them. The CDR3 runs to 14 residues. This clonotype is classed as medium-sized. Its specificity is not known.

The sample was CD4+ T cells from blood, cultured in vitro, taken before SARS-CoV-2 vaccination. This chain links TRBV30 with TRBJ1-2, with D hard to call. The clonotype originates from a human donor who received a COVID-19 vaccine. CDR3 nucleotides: TGTGCCTGGAGCGCGGGAGGCGTATTGCGTGGCTACACCTTC. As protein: CAWSAGGVLRGYTF.